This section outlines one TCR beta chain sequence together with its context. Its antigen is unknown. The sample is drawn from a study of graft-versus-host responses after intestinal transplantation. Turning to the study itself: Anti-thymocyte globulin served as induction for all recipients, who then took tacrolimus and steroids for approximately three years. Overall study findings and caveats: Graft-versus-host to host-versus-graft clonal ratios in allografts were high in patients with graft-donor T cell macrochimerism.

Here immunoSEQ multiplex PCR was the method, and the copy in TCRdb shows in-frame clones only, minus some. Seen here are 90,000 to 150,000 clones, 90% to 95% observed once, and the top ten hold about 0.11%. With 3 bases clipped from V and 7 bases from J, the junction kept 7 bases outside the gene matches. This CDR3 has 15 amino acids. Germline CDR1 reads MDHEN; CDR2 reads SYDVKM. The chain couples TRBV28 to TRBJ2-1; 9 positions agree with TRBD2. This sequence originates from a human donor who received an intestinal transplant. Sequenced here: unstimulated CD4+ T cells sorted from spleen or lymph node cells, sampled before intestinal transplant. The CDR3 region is CASSLGSGRKNEQFF. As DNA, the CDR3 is TGTGCCAGCAGTTTGGGTAGCGGGAGAAAGAATGAGCAGTTCTTC. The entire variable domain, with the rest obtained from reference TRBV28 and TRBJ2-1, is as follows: DVKVTQSSRYLVKRTGEKVFLECVQDMDHENMFWYRQDPGLGLRLIYFSYDVKMKEKGDIPEGYSVSREKKERFSLILESASTNQTSMYLCASSLGSGRKNEQFFGPGTRLTVL.